This entry concerns a single T cell receptor beta chain. No antigen is known for it. Qualities for individual bases were not recorded, and no much larger clone is one base off. This record belongs to a study of PD-L1 blockade in urothelial cancer (dated 2017 in TCRdb). Study-wide context: Every patient began therapy in 2014 and was given atezolizumab 1,200 mg intravenously every 3 weeks. Patients had an ECOG performance status of 0 or 1 and had received between 0 and 3 prior chemotherapy regimens. In the same patients who had TCR sequencing, pretreatment tumors also underwent whole exome sequencing and RNA sequencing. Pretreatment blood TCR-seq was available for nearly 30 patients, at least one posttreatment blood collection was obtained for about 24 patients, and tumor TCR-seq was available for about 24 patients. Pretreatment tumor samples, along with matched peripheral blood collected serially before and after atezolizumab treatment, underwent TCR sequencing. Durable clinical benefit was achieved by nine patients but not by the remaining 20. Blood samples were analyzed at two time points: 3 weeks after treatment start (second dose) and 6 weeks after treatment start. Durable clinical benefit meant progression-free survival longer than 6 months, and TCR features were also tested against progression-free and overall survival. About nine tenths of the roughly 30 patients were males with bladder-origin urothelial cancer, and about 65% of the roughly 30 reported a prior smoking history. A median of about 150,000 T cells and 80,000 or so unique TCRs was obtained from blood samples, and a median clonality of roughly 0.082 was observed. An exploratory multi-omic analysis was conducted of the somatic, immune and clinical correlates of response to PD-L1 blockade with atezolizumab in urothelial cancer. Paper-wide results and their limitations: Because the sample size was small (n of about 29) and many exploratory analyses were performed, the results are intended to be hypothesis-generating. Among patients with durable benefit, tumor-associated TCR clones showed greater expansion in peripheral blood 3 weeks after treatment started (n = 22, p = 0.022). Improved progression-free and overall survival was found to be associated with pretreatment peripheral blood TCR clonality below the median.

In the germline V gene (reference sequence), CDR1 corresponds to MNHNY and CDR2 to SVGAGI. Including the terminal cysteine and phenylalanine, the CDR3 comprises 11 residues. The CDR3 DNA has 33 bases and is translated from base 1. V sheds 8 bases and J sheds 8 bases, leaving 11 bases between their ends. To estimate absolute template abundance from read counts, synthetic TCR analog templates were spiked into each PCR. The immunoSEQ assay was used to amplify TCRbeta CDR3 regions from genomic DNA with bias-controlled V and J gene primers. Sequencing of rearranged TCRbeta segments was performed at approximately 20X coverage. The source study handled its data this way. Clustering was used to correct sequencing errors, and CDR3s were annotated against IMGT to assign V, D and J genes. Downstream analyses used only productive TCRbeta rearrangements and left out out-of-frame or stop-codon sequences. To compute clonality, Shannon entropy was normalized by the log of the number of unique productive sequences and then subtracted from one. Clones differing between time points or between blood and tumor were identified by Fisher's exact test with Benjamini-Hochberg correction at adjusted p below 0.01. As stored in TCRdb, this immuneACCESS dataset retains in-frame rearrangements with V and J assigned. A fraction of the clones does not appear; measured against another copy, unresolved V genes explain less than half of the discrepancy, and the remainder lacks a known reason. V and J calls and clone size follow that table, whereas D and trimming were derived from the DNA. Recorded for this sample are tens of thousands of clones; over 80% of them occurred a single time. Approximately 6.7% of the sample is taken by the ten largest.

The sample's time point label, in plain terms: pretreatment peripheral blood. A total of around 30 patients with locally advanced or metastatic urothelial carcinoma, treated at Memorial Sloan Kettering on a trial protocol, made up the cohort. Peripheral blood mononuclear cells were collected pretreatment and during treatment, with between 1 and 8 total time points per patient. The Qiagen DNeasy Blood extraction kit was used to purify genomic DNA from total PBMCs and tumor samples. PBMCs were collected pretreatment and during treatment and were isolated and stored as previously described. The sequence derives from a man aged 35 to 55 with urothelial cancer. The sample consisted of PBMCs, taken around atezolizumab (anti-PD-L1) treatment. The sequence is built from TRBV6-6 and TRBJ2-3; TRBD1 is perhaps the D gene, given 6 matching bases. The DNA sequence is given as TGTGCCAGCCGGACAGAGGGTACGCAGTATTTT. The resulting protein is CASRTEGTQYF.